This T cell receptor beta chain was sequenced during a study of Ad26.COV2.S vaccination and SARS-CoV-2 variants. Overall study context: Administration of Ad26.COV2.S was intramuscular, either once or twice 56 days apart.

With 7 bases removed from V and 1 base from J, the gap between germline ends came to 10 bases. CDR1 is SNHLY and CDR2 is FYNNEI in the germline V gene. This CDR3 has 13 residues. TCRdb keeps only in-frame clones here, not all; method: immunoSEQ multiplex PCR. The sample lists 350,000 to 400,000 clones, around 85% seen once, with more than 3% in the top ten. Study results and caveats: The breadth of spike-specific CD8+ and CD4+ T cell responses after vaccination was reportedly substantial. Placebo recipients had lower spike-specific TCR breadth than vaccine recipients. Non-spike TCR breadth was similar in vaccine and placebo recipients.

Remarks on this clone: What it binds is not known.

The treatment: roughly 18 received Ad26.COV2.S at low or high dose, single or two shots; 5 received placebo; per-sample allocation not given. All samples were drawn on day 63, counting from the first vaccine or placebo injection. The sequenced sample was peripheral blood, obtained in a trial of Ad26.COV2.S vaccine versus placebo. This clonotype was obtained from a person aged 18 to 59 who received the Ad26.COV2.S COVID-19 vaccine or a placebo. The J gene is TRBJ1-1, the V gene TRBV2; no firm D call. The DNA for the CDR3 is TGTGCCAGCAAAAAGGTCGCGAACACTGAAGCTTTCTTT. The encoded protein is CASKKVANTEAFF.